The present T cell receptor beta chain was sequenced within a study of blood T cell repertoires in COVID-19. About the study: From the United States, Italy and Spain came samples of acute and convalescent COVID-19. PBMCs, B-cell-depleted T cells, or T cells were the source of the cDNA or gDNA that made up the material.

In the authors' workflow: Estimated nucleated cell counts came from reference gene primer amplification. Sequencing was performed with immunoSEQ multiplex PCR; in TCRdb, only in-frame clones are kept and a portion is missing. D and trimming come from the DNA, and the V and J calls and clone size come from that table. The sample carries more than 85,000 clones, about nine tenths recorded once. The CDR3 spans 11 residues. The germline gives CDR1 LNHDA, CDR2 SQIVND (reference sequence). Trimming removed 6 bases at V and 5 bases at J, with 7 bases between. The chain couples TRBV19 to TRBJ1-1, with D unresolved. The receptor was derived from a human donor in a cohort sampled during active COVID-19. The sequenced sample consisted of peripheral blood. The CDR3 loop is CASRLRTEAFF. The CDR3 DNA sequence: TGTGCCAGTAGATTGAGAACTGAAGCTTTCTTT.